These 21 T cell receptor beta chains came from one sample sequenced in a study of shared clonotypes between healthy human individuals. TCRdb's copy holds only in-frame clones and misses some; the assay was immunoSEQ multiplex PCR. In the table there are 2 million to 2.5 million clones, more than 90% of which are singletons. Source material: naive CD4+ T cells sorted from blood. Subset of the sample: CD45RA+ positively selected. The source is a man younger than 35 in good health.

The chain uses TRBV10-3 and TRBJ2-7; 10 nucleotides match TRBD1. This CDR3 comprises 13 residues. Losses at the gene ends were 8 bases for V and 4 bases for J; bases not matched to a gene: 5. The germline V gene has CDR1 ENHRY and CDR2 SYGVKD. The CDR3 region is CAIRQGALYEQYF. The DNA of the CDR3 is TGTGCCATCCGACAGGGGGCGTTGTACGAGCAGTACTTC.

The chain uses TRBV28 and TRBJ1-1; no clear D. The germline V gene encodes CDR1 MDHEN and CDR2 SYDVKM. The CDR3 length is 14 residues. V was shortened by 2 bases and J by 4 bases, with 11 bases between the two germline ends. CDR3 nucleotide sequence: TGTGCCAGCAGTTTAACCCTTGTGAGCACTGAAGCTTTCTTT. This gives the protein CASSLTLVSTEAFF.

This rearrangement joins TRBV5-4 to TRBJ1-6; no clear D. V lost 0 bases and J lost 0, with 13 bases in between. The CDR3 is 18 amino acids. Germline CDR1 is SGHNT and CDR2 is YYREEE (reference sequence). In DNA form, the CDR3 reads TGTGCCAGCAGCTTGGTTTCGGGCAGGAGCTCCTATAATTCACCCCTCCACTTT. This sequence encodes CASSLVSGRSSYNSPLHF.

The rearrangement uses TRBV28 and TRBJ2-7, with D possibly being TRBD1 (6 bases). Germline CDR1 MDHEN, CDR2 SYDVKM. The CDR3 runs to 16 residues. Trimming took 2 bases from V and 4 from J, leaving 18 bases between them. The CDR3 is CASSLTYGAGEYEQYF. CDR3 bases: TGTGCCAGCAGTTTAACGTACGGGGCAGGGGAATACGAGCAGTACTTC.

The chain carries TRBV7-6 and TRBJ2-7; D is perhaps TRBD2 (5 bases). V lost 5 bases and J 2 bases, leaving 10 bases between the germline ends. CDR3 length equals 13 residues. Germline CDR1 is SGHVS and CDR2 is FNYEAQ. CDR3 sequence (DNA): TGTGCCAGCAGCCGGACGGGAACCTACGAGCAGTACTTC. This sequence encodes CASSRTGTYEQYF.

This chain links TRBV5-1 with TRBJ2-7; 11 nucleotides agree with TRBD1. CDR3 size: 16 residues. With V trimmed by 4 bases and J by 5 bases, 11 bases remained unmatched. The germline CDR1 and CDR2 sequences are SGHRS and YFSETQ. The DNA for the CDR3 is TGCGCCAGCAGCCTGGGACAGGGGGGGACCGGAGACGAGCAGTACTTC. Its translation is CASSLGQGGTGDEQYF.

The V and J genes are TRBV6-5 and TRBJ1-2; the D is unclear. Germline V lookup: CDR1 MNHEY, CDR2 SVGAGI. The CDR3 contains 14 residues. V dropped 6 bases and J dropped 3 bases, with 14 bases sitting between them. This CDR3 is CASRRERIDYGYTF. The DNA for the CDR3 is TGTGCCAGCAGGCGGGAGAGAATAGACTATGGCTACACCTTC.

V is TRBV6-1 and J is TRBJ1-4; D is uncertain. Germline V gene sequence: CDR1 MNHNS, CDR2 SASEGT. V lost 3 bases and J lost 8, with 10 bases in between. The CDR3 has 13 residues. The CDR3 coding sequence is TGTGCCAGCAGTGAGGCTCGAAGGGAAAAACTGTTTTTT. As protein: CASSEARREKLFF.

The chain has TRBV18 and TRBJ1-2; no clear D gene. CDR3 size: 14 residues. Germline V gives CDR1 KGHSH, CDR2 LQKENI. The germline V and J ends were trimmed by 8 bases and 3 bases, with 16 bases remaining between them. The CDR3 sequence is CASLPLDGDYGYTF. The CDR3 bases are TGTGCCAGCCTTCCCTTAGACGGAGACTATGGCTACACCTTC. The entire variable domain, with the rest obtained from reference TRBV18 and TRBJ1-2, is as follows: NAGVMQNPRHLVRRRGQEARLRCSPMKGHSHVYWYRQLPEEGLKFMVYLQKENIIDESGMPKERFSAEFPKEGPSILRIQQVVRGDSAAYFCASLPLDGDYGYTFGSGTRLTVV.

The chain employs TRBV10-3 and TRBJ1-3; D gene unclear. With 8 bases removed from V and 0 bases from J, the gap between germline ends came to 5 bases. CDR1 and CDR2 from the germline V gene are ENHRY and SYGVKD. CDR3 length: 12 amino acids. Written as DNA, the CDR3 is TGTGCCATCTCCAACTCTGGAAACACCATATATTTT. This sequence encodes CAISNSGNTIYF.

V and J are TRBV30 and TRBJ1-5, with D possibly being TRBD1 (5 bases). The germline CDR1 and CDR2 sequences are GTSNPN and SVGIG (reference sequence). V lost 8 bases and J 6 bases, leaving 17 bases between the germline ends. This CDR3 is built from 13 residues. CDR3: CAQGVGFGQPQHF. CDR3 nucleotides: TGTGCCCAGGGAGTAGGGTTCGGTCAGCCCCAGCATTTT.

V usage is TRBV27 and J usage is TRBJ2-7, with D perhaps matching TRBD2 (6 bases). Trimming pared 7 bases from V and 5 bases from J, leaving 21 bases between. The germline V gene has CDR1 MNHEY and CDR2 SMNVEV (reference sequence). The CDR3 spans 15 residues. The CDR3 reads CASNPSDPRGDEQYF. The DNA of the CDR3 is TGTGCCAGCAACCCCTCGGACCCACGCGGGGACGAGCAGTACTTC.

The rearrangement uses TRBV30 and TRBJ1-5; tentative D call: TRBD1 (6 bases). Germline CDR1 and CDR2: GTSNPN and SVGIG (reference sequence). The V and J ends lost 5 bases and 6 bases respectively, with 14 bases between them. CDR3 length: 13 residues. The CDR3 loop reads CAWEQGRGQPQHF. The CDR3 DNA reads TGTGCCTGGGAACAGGGAAGGGGTCAGCCCCAGCATTTT.

V gene TRBV6-5 combines with J gene TRBJ2-3; unclear D gene. The CDR3 is 14 residues long. Per germline, CDR1 MNHEY and CDR2 SVGAGI. V shed 5 bases and J shed 4 bases, with 13 bases lying between them. The CDR3 DNA sequence: TGTGCCAGCAGTAGTCGGATCTCGGCAGATACGCAGTATTTT. Translating gives CASSSRISADTQYF.

V and J are TRBV30 and TRBJ2-3; D is ambiguous. The CDR3 is 13 residues long. The germline CDR1 and CDR2 sequences are GTSNPN and SVGIG (reference sequence). The germline V and J ends were trimmed by 4 bases and 1 base, with 9 bases remaining between them. The CDR3 bases are TGTGCCTGGATGATTGGCGGCACAGATACGCAGTATTTT. Translation gives CAWMIGGTDTQYF.

The rearrangement joins TRBV5-1 to TRBJ2-1, with D maybe TRBD1 (6 bases). CDR1 and CDR2 (germline): SGHRS, YFSETQ. The CDR3 length is 15 residues. Trimming removed 3 bases at V and 1 base at J, with 11 bases between. Here the CDR3 reads CASSSRQVSYNEQFF. The CDR3 DNA reads TGCGCCAGCAGCTCACGACAGGTATCCTACAATGAGCAGTTCTTC.

The chain couples TRBV2 to TRBJ2-5, with 9 bases fitting TRBD1. The ends lost 3 bases at V and 6 bases at J; junction bases unmatched: 5. This CDR3 region has 14 residues. Per the germline V gene, CDR1 is SNHLY and CDR2 is FYNNEI. CDR3 protein: CASSDSDRGQTQYF. CDR3 coding DNA: TGTGCCAGCAGTGACTCGGACAGGGGACAGACCCAGTACTTC.

The sample holds one count of this clone. This sequence joins TRBV19 and TRBJ1-6, with TRBD1 identical over 9 bases. This CDR3 is 17 amino acids long. J gave up 8 bases and V 1 base, and 9 bases lay outside the gene matches. Germline values: CDR1 LNHDA, CDR2 SQIVND (reference sequence). CDR3 residues: CASSIGGPGQGYSPLHF. The CDR3 bases are TGTGCCAGTAGTATAGGTGGTCCGGGACAGGGATATTCACCCCTCCACTTT.

V is TRBV7-3 and J is TRBJ2-2; D unclear. Germline V gene data show CDR1 as SGHTA and CDR2 as FQGTGA. This CDR3 contains 16 residues. Trimming left V 2 bases short and J 0 bases short, with 10 bases between. The CDR3, as DNA: TGTGCCAGCAGCTTAGGGGTAGCATCGAACACCGGGGAGCTGTTTTTT. Translating gives CASSLGVASNTGELFF.

Remarks on this clone: Other DNA sequences in the same sample also yield this CDR3. V usage is TRBV6-5 and J usage is TRBJ1-1; D unresolved. Trimming shortened V by 5 bases and J by 0 bases, and 7 bases separated the two germline ends. The germline gives CDR1 MNHEY, CDR2 SVGAGI. CDR3 length equals 13 residues. CDR3 bases: TGTGCCAGCAGTAGGACGGTGAACACTGAAGCTTTCTTT. Protein sequence: CASSRTVNTEAFF.

V usage is TRBV5-6 and J usage is TRBJ1-4; no clear D gene. V lost 4 bases to trimming and J lost 2 bases, with 12 bases between them. The CDR3 has 15 residues. CDR1 is SGHDT, CDR2 YYEEEE, per germline. The CDR3 protein is CASSPRTVTNEKLFF. Written as DNA, the CDR3 is TGTGCCAGCAGCCCGAGGACGGTTACTAATGAAAAACTGTTTTTT.